Shown below are 21 T cell receptor beta chains from a single sample sequenced in a study of T cells in women clearing cervical HPV infection. Sequencing was performed with immunoSEQ multiplex PCR; in TCRdb, only in-frame clones are kept and a portion is missing. In all, the sample yields about 14,000 clones. The specimen sequenced was blood buffy coat. All receptors derive from a woman between 18 and 69 years old with a cervical HPV16 infection that either progressed to CIN3+ or cleared (not recorded which).

Regarding this clone: The read is 3 residues too short to cover the CDR3 end, so that end is filled in from the germline J gene. The gene calls are TRBV20-1 and TRBJ2-2, with D possibly being TRBD1 (6 bases). Germline CDR1 is DFQATT and CDR2 is SNEGSKA (reference sequence). The V and J ends lost 4 bases and 4 bases respectively, with 13 bases between them. This CDR3 spans 14 amino acids. The sequenced part of the CDR3 DNA is TGCAGTGCTACCCCGGACAGTTTCACCGGGGAG. Amino acids: CSATPDSFTGE. The entire CDR3 protein reads CSATPDSFTGELFF.

Turning to this clone: The CDR3 is cut off 3 residues early in the read; its end comes from the germline J gene. The J gene is TRBJ1-5, the V gene TRBV2, with D possibly being TRBD1 (6 bases). CDR3 size: 14 residues. Germline assignment: CDR1 SNHLY and CDR2 FYNNEI. V dropped 5 bases and J dropped 6 bases, with 14 bases sitting between them. Here the CDR3 reads CASSLQGKGQPQHF. Partial CDR3 DNA: TGTGCCAGCAGTTTACAGGGAAAGGGTCAGCCC.

CDR3 DNA (partial): TGCGCCAGCAGTGAGCAACCCCAGACAGGGTTGATGAGGCCG. Translating gives CASSEQPQTGLMRP. The CDR3 in its entirety is CASSEQPQTGLMRPQYF. The chain joins TRBV10-1 to TRBJ2-3; 7 positions agree with TRBD1. With the read ending 3 residues before the CDR3 end, the germline J gene is used to fill in that end. Germline V gene sequence: CDR1 WNHNN, CDR2 SYGVQD (reference sequence). The CDR3 is 17 residues long.

Comment on this clone: The read comes to an end 3 residues before the CDR3 does, leaving the germline J gene to fill in the end. The chain has TRBV5-5 and TRBJ2-4; weak D call: TRBD1 (5 bases). This CDR3 has 13 amino acids. The germline CDR1 and CDR2 sequences are SGHKS and YYEKEE (reference sequence). The sequenced CDR3 bases are TGTGCCAGCAGCTTGGGGCAGGGCATGGGT. Translated, it gives CASSLGQGMG. In full, the CDR3 reads CASSLGQGMGQYF.

Note on this clone: The read gets to within 3 residues of the CDR3 end, and the germline J gene fills in the rest. The J gene is TRBJ1-4, the V gene TRBV11-1; D possibly corresponds to TRBD1 (5 bases). Looked up from germline, CDR1 is SGHAT and CDR2 is FQDESV (reference sequence). This CDR3 is built from 14 residues. The CDR3 reads CASSFWGLGSPLFF. Incomplete CDR3 DNA: TGTGCCAGCAGCTTCTGGGGCCTGGGTTCACCA.

By frequency, this clone is medium-sized. The read halts 3 residues ahead of the CDR3 end, with the missing end drawn from the germline J gene. The rearrangement links TRBV5-1 to TRBJ2-3; D unresolved. This CDR3 contains 12 residues. Germline V CDR1 and CDR2: SGHRS, YFSETQ. V was shortened by 4 bases and J by 1 base, with 4 bases between the two germline ends. CDR3 sequence reads: CASSTGTDTQYF. CDR3 DNA, as far as it was read: TGCGCCAGCAGCACTGGCACAGATACG.

Details on this clone: The read halts 3 residues ahead of the CDR3 end, with the missing end drawn from the germline J gene. The rearrangement uses TRBV20-1 and TRBJ2-3; 8 bases align to TRBD2. The CDR3 is 18 amino acids. Germline V CDR1 and CDR2: DFQATT, SNEGSKA (reference sequence). The V gene end was trimmed by 6 bases and the J gene end by 3 bases; junction bases not matched to a gene: 20. The CDR3 loop reads CSASPRGGAGVRTDTQYF. The covered CDR3 bases are TGCAGTGCGAGCCCCCGGGGGGGAGCGGGGGTTCGAACAGATACG.

Regarding this clone: Coverage ceases 3 residues before the CDR3 finishes, and the germline J gene fills in the end. The chain employs TRBV2 and TRBJ2-3; no clear D. The CDR3 is made up of 13 amino acids. Germline CDR1 SNHLY, CDR2 FYNNEI. CDR3 sequence: CASSVNSNQPQYF. The covered CDR3 bases are TGTGCCAGCAGCGTAAATAGCAATCAGCCG. Filled out from reference TRBV2 and TRBJ2-3, the complete variable domain reads EPEVTQTPSHQVTQMGQEVILRCVPISNHLYFYWYRQILGQKVEFLVSFYNNEISEKSEIFDDQFSVERPDGSNFTLKIRSTKLEDSAMYFCASSVNSNQPQYFGPGTRLTVL.

With regard to this clone: From the germline J gene comes the end of the CDR3, since the read stops 3 residues before it. The chain carries TRBV20-1 and TRBJ2-2; the D gene is possibly TRBD1 (5 bases). V lost 2 bases to trimming and J lost 0 bases, with 13 bases between them. The CDR3 totals 16 residues. CDR1 and CDR2 from the germline V gene are DFQATT and SNEGSKA (reference sequence). This chain's CDR3 is CSARSGLPTNTGELFF. The sequenced CDR3 bases are TGCAGTGCTAGATCAGGGCTCCCGACGAACACCGGGGAG.

CDR3 amino acids: CASSPSTGATDTQYF. The part of the CDR3 DNA that was read is TGCGCCAGCAGCCCGTCGACAGGGGCCACAGATACG. This rearrangement joins TRBV5-1 to TRBJ2-3, with TRBD1 identical over 8 bases. The CDR3 is cut off 3 residues early in the read; its end comes from the germline J gene. CDR1 and CDR2 from the germline V gene are SGHRS and YFSETQ. V trimming: 4 bases; J trimming: 2 bases; junction bases outside the gene matches: 6. This CDR3 comprises 15 residues.

A remark on this clone: One junction end disagrees with the germline gene, perhaps due to a read error. The CDR3 extends 3 residues past the end of the read, so its final part is completed from the germline J gene. The V and J genes are TRBV7-7 and TRBJ1-3, with D possibly matching TRBD1 (6 bases). The germline CDR1 and CDR2 sequences are SSHAT and FNYEAQ (reference sequence). The CDR3 extends over 15 amino acids. The CDR3 sequence is CASSLEAGAGNTIYF. CDR3 DNA (partial): TGTGCTAGCAGCTTAGAGGCAGGGGCTGGAAACACC.

CDR3 in amino acids: CSARDRRGDKPLFF. The CDR3 bases that were read are TGCAGTGCTAGAGATCGAAGAGGGGATAAACCG. The chain couples TRBV20-1 to TRBJ2-2; D may be TRBD1 or TRBD2 (5 bases each). Read coverage stops 3 residues before the CDR3 terminus; the germline J gene supplies the remainder. This CDR3 comprises 14 residues. CDR1 and CDR2 from the germline V gene are DFQATT and SNEGSKA (reference sequence).

CDR3: CASSLGQGYGSDYTF. The CDR3 DNA, read in part, is TGTGCCAGCAGCCTGGGACAGGGATACGGCAGTGAC. The chain recombines TRBV7-8 with TRBJ1-2; 9 nucleotides align to TRBD1. Read sequence stops 3 residues before the CDR3 end, and the germline J gene provides the missing end. Per the germline V gene, CDR1 is SGHVS and CDR2 is FQNEAQ. CDR3 length: 15 residues.

Details on this clone: The read falls 3 residues short of the CDR3 end, and the missing part is taken from the germline J gene. The chain carries TRBV19 and TRBJ2-3, with 7 bases lining up with TRBD1. CDR1 and CDR2 (germline): LNHDA, SQIVND (reference sequence). CDR3 length: 15 amino acids. The part of the CDR3 DNA that was read is TGTGCCAGTAGTGGGGGACAGTACTATAATCAGCCG. Translation: CASSGGQYYNQP. From start to end, the CDR3 is CASSGGQYYNQPQYF.

On this clone: The read stops 3 residues short of the end of the CDR3; the missing end is completed from the germline J gene. The chain joins TRBV7-9 to TRBJ2-5; 12 bases fit TRBD2. Germline V gene lookup returns CDR1 SEHNR and CDR2 FQNEAQ (reference sequence). CDR3 length: 15 amino acids. CDR3 amino acids: CASSPSGGARDTQYF. The DNA read from the CDR3 is TGTGCCAGCAGCCCTAGCGGGGGGGCCCGAGATACC.

With regard to this clone: The observed sequence ends 3 residues before the CDR3 terminus, with the missing tail filled in from the germline J gene. The V gene is TRBV19, the J gene TRBJ1-2, with D possibly TRBD1 on 6 matching bases. The CDR3 consists of 12 residues. Per germline, CDR1 LNHDA and CDR2 SQIVND (reference sequence). CDR3 loop: CASMGADYDYTF. The sequenced part of the CDR3 DNA is TGTGCCAGTATGGGGGCAGACTACGAC.

To note about this clone: The missing CDR3 end, 3 residues past where the read stops, is filled in from the germline J gene. This rearrangement joins TRBV30 to TRBJ2-2; 9 bases are shared with TRBD1. J gave up 7 bases and V 5 bases, and 8 bases lay outside the gene matches. CDR3 size: 14 residues. CDR1 and CDR2 (germline): GTSNPN, SVGIG (reference sequence). The covered CDR3 bases are TGTGCCTGGGTACCGGGACAGGGTGTCGGGGAG. Translation: CAWVPGQGVGE. The CDR3 as a whole reads CAWVPGQGVGELFF.

Partial CDR3 DNA: TGTGCCAGTAGTATGGGGACAGGGGTCACCGGGGAG. Protein product: CASSMGTGVTGE. In full, the CDR3 reads CASSMGTGVTGELFF. V gene TRBV19 combines with J gene TRBJ2-2; 10 bases agree with TRBD1. From the germline J gene comes the end of the CDR3, since the read stops 3 residues before it. There are 15 residues in the CDR3. The ends lost 3 bases at V and 4 bases at J; junction bases unmatched: 2. Germline V CDR1 and CDR2: LNHDA, SQIVND (reference sequence).

For this clone: From the germline J gene comes the end of the CDR3, since the read stops 3 residues before it. The V call is TRBV28, the J call TRBJ2-7, with D unclear. This CDR3 is 15 amino acids long. V was pared by 9 bases and J by 1 base, with 19 bases between. Germline lookup yields CDR1 MDHEN and CDR2 SYDVKM. Partial CDR3 DNA: TGTGCCAGTCTTGACCCCGGGTCCCGATCCTACGAG. This codes for CASLDPGSRSYE. The CDR3 reads in full as CASLDPGSRSYEQYF.

A word on this clone: The CDR3 end lies 3 residues beyond the end of the read and is filled in from the germline J gene. This chain links TRBV4-2 with TRBJ2-5; the D is unclear. V lost 1 base to trimming and J lost 5 bases, with 11 bases between them. The CDR3 covers 14 residues. Germline-derived CDR1 and CDR2 are LGHNA and YNFKEQ. The sequenced CDR3 bases are TGTGCCAGCAGCCAAGCCCCCCTCTCGGAGACC. This gives the protein CASSQAPLSET. The full-length CDR3 reads as CASSQAPLSETQYF.

Concerning this clone: From the germline J gene comes the end of the CDR3, since the read stops 3 residues before it. The chain combines TRBV5-1 with TRBJ1-4; D may be TRBD1 (5 bases). Trimming removed 1 base at V and 7 bases at J, with 11 bases between. CDR3 size: 14 residues. The germline V gene has CDR1 SGHRS and CDR2 YFSETQ. CDR3 sequence reads: CASSLWGGSEKLFF. The part of the CDR3 DNA that was read is TGCGCCAGCAGCTTGTGGGGGGGGAGTGAAAAA. The whole variable domain, remainder taken from reference TRBV5-1 and TRBJ1-4, is KAGVTQTPRYLIKTRGQQVTLSCSPISGHRSVSWYQQTPGQGLQFLFEYFSETQRNKGNFPGRFSGRQFSNSRSEMNVSTLELGDSALYLCASSLWGGSEKLFFGSGTQLSVL.